This TCR beta chain derives from a study of radiotherapy plus CTLA-4 blockade in lung cancer. Profiling relied on immunoSEQ multiplex PCR, and the TCRdb table lists in-frame clones only, not all of them. The sample shows over 100,000 clones, 81% of them seen only once. The clonotype comes from a human donor with non-small cell lung cancer that progressed on radiotherapy plus ipilimumab. Some clones in this sample may be carry-over from other donors' samples. The input for sequencing was peripheral blood, taken from a patient treated with radiotherapy plus ipilimumab.

The CDR3 here is CASSSSGGPGWTDTQYF. In nucleotides, the CDR3 is TGTGCCAGCAGCTCCAGCGGGGGGCCCGGGTGGACAGATACGCAGTATTTT. The rearrangement joins TRBV7-8 to TRBJ2-3; the match to TRBD2 covers 9 bases. Germline CDR1 SGHVS, CDR2 FQNEAQ. The V segment lost 4 bases and the J segment 3 bases; nucleotides outside the gene matches: 11. CDR3 size: 17 residues. The full variable domain, rest sourced from reference TRBV7-8 and TRBJ2-3, is GAGVSQSPRYKVAKRGQDVALRCDPISGHVSLFWYQQALGQGPEFLTYFQNEAQLDKSGLPSDRFFAERPEGSVSTLKIQRTQQEDSAVYLCASSSSGGPGWTDTQYFGPGTRLTVL.